This is a list of T cell receptor beta chains from one sample in a study of a mutant IDH1 vaccine in newly diagnosed glioma. Only in-frame clones appear in the TCRdb table, and some are missing; sequencing was by immunoSEQ multiplex PCR. In the table there are about 40,000 clones, 65% to 80% of which are singletons. These receptors lack a known antigen. Specimen: PBMCs, collected from a glioma patient whose treatment included an IDH1 peptide vaccine. The receptors were sampled from a man aged 50 to 59 with glioma. Both conserved end residues are part of each CDR3. A D gene is named only where the DNA matches it firmly. The listing skips clone size in some rows; elsewhere it reads once, few, many or a size class.

D	V	size	J	CDR3	DNA
.	TRBV2	.	TRBJ2-7	CASSDAESYEQYF	TGTGCCAGCAGTGACGCCGAGTCCTACGAGCAGTACTTC
.	TRBV29-1	few	TRBJ1-1	CSVAANTEAFF	TGCAGCGTTGCAGCGAACACTGAAGCTTTCTTT
TRBD1	TRBV2	once	TRBJ1-1	CASSPTGFNTEAFF	TGTGCCAGCAGTCCGACAGGGTTTAACACTGAAGCTTTCTTT
.	TRBV15	.	TRBJ2-1	CATSRETAFEQFF	TGTGCCACCAGCAGAGAGACAGCTTTTGAGCAGTTCTTC
TRBD2	TRBV4-2	.	TRBJ2-5	CASSPRASGETQYF	TGTGCCAGCAGCCCCCGGGCTAGCGGGGAGACCCAGTACTTC
TRBD2	TRBV2	.	TRBJ2-2	CASRGRGSNTGELFF	TGTGCCAGCAGGGGGCGGGGGTCGAACACCGGGGAGCTGTTTTTT
.	TRBV19	.	TRBJ1-5	CASSIGTYSNQPQHF	TGTGCCAGTAGTATAGGGACATATAGCAATCAGCCCCAGCATTTT
.	TRBV6-5	.	TRBJ1-5	CASSYSRRGDQPQHF	TGTGCCAGCAGTTACTCGAGGAGGGGCGATCAGCCCCAGCATTTT
.	TRBV5-1	.	TRBJ2-7	CASSEGNYEQYF	TGCGCCAGCAGCGAAGGGAACTACGAGCAGTACTTC
TRBD2	TRBV29-1	.	TRBJ2-1	CSLHPGAGGENEQFF	TGCAGCCTCCATCCGGGGGCGGGGGGTGAGAATGAGCAGTTCTTC
.	TRBV7-9	.	TRBJ2-3	CASSPGSTDTQYF	TGTGCCAGCAGTCCCGGGAGCACAGATACGCAGTATTTT
TRBD2	TRBV15	.	TRBJ2-5	CATSRDPLSTSGGQETQYF	TGTGCCACCAGCAGAGATCCCCTATCGACTAGCGGGGGACAAGAGACCCAGTACTTC
.	TRBV9	.	TRBJ2-5	CASSVDITETQYF	TGTGCCAGCAGCGTAGACATAACTGAGACCCAGTACTTC
.	TRBV19	.	TRBJ1-1	CASSLAGIGTEAFF	TGTGCCAGTAGCCTGGCGGGAATAGGCACTGAAGCTTTCTTT
.	TRBV5-5	.	TRBJ1-5	CASSLSPRNVGQPQHF	TGTGCCAGCAGCTTATCTCCGCGAAACGTGGGTCAGCCCCAGCATTTT
.	TRBV9	.	TRBJ1-2	CASSPDENYGYTF	TGTGCCAGCAGCCCTGATGAGAACTATGGCTACACCTTC
.	TRBV19	few	TRBJ2-3	CASSISPDTQYF	TGTGCCAGTAGTATCTCCCCAGATACGCAGTATTTT
.	TRBV20-1	.	TRBJ2-5	CSARIEETQYF	TGCAGTGCTAGAATCGAAGAGACCCAGTACTTC
.	TRBV15	few	TRBJ2-1	CATSRDKGNEQFF	TGTGCCACCAGCAGAGATAAGGGGAATGAGCAGTTCTTC
.	TRBV12-5	.	TRBJ1-6	CASGSGASPLHF	TGTGCTAGTGGGTCGGGGGCCTCACCCCTCCACTTT
.	TRBV7-8	.	TRBJ2-5	CASSFNPRQQETQYF	TGTGCCAGCAGCTTTAACCCACGACAACAAGAGACCCAGTACTTC
.	TRBV18	.	TRBJ2-7	CASSPGQEGEQYF	TGTGCCAGCTCACCGGGCCAGGAGGGCGAGCAGTACTTC
.	TRBV7-9	.	TRBJ2-7	CASGSKSSYEQYF	TGTGCCAGCGGGTCCAAGTCCTCCTACGAGCAGTACTTC
.	TRBV6-5	few	TRBJ2-7	CASSPRGSRIYEQYF	TGTGCCAGCAGTCCGCGGGGCAGCAGAATCTACGAGCAGTACTTC
.	TRBV29-1	once	TRBJ1-3	CSVVRKLKSSGNTIYF	TGCAGCGTTGTTAGGAAGCTAAAGAGCTCTGGAAACACCATATATTTT
TRBD1	TRBV7-9	.	TRBJ2-7	CASSRTGTYEQYF	TGTGCCAGCAGCAGGACAGGGACCTACGAGCAGTACTTC
TRBD1	TRBV9	.	TRBJ1-5	CASSVGTGGQPQHF	TGTGCCAGCAGCGTAGGGACAGGGGGTCAGCCCCAGCATTTT
TRBD1	TRBV28	.	TRBJ2-4	CAIQSGTGNQNIQYF	TGTGCCATCCAATCAGGGACAGGGAATCAAAACATTCAGTACTTC
.	TRBV27	.	TRBJ2-1	CASSFNVGRYNEQFF	TGTGCCAGCAGTTTTAACGTAGGAAGATACAATGAGCAGTTCTTC
.	TRBV5-1	.	TRBJ2-2	CASSTQGGNTGELFF	TGCGCCAGCAGCACTCAGGGGGGGAACACCGGGGAGCTGTTTTTT
TRBD1	TRBV30	once	TRBJ1-5	CAWSVFYPGTGNNQPQHF	TGTGCCTGGAGTGTATTCTATCCCGGGACAGGGAACAATCAGCCCCAGCATTTT
.	TRBV2	many	TRBJ2-3	CASSEGRGGVTDTQYF	TGTGCCAGCAGTGAAGGAAGGGGTGGGGTGACAGATACGCAGTATTTT
.	TRBV30	.	TRBJ1-4	CAWSLGGGNEKLFF	TGTGCCTGGAGTTTGGGTGGGGGGAATGAAAAACTGTTTTTT
.	TRBV5-6	few	TRBJ2-2	CASSPRRQGYAGELFF	TGTGCCAGCAGCCCTCGTCGCCAGGGGTATGCCGGGGAGCTGTTTTTT
.	TRBV7-9	medium-sized	TRBJ1-2	CASSGGTAYGYTF	TGTGCCAGCAGCGGTGGGACGGCTTATGGCTACACCTTC
.	TRBV7-9	.	TRBJ1-5	CASSLGKQPQHF	TGTGCCAGCAGCTTAGGAAAACAGCCCCAGCATTTT